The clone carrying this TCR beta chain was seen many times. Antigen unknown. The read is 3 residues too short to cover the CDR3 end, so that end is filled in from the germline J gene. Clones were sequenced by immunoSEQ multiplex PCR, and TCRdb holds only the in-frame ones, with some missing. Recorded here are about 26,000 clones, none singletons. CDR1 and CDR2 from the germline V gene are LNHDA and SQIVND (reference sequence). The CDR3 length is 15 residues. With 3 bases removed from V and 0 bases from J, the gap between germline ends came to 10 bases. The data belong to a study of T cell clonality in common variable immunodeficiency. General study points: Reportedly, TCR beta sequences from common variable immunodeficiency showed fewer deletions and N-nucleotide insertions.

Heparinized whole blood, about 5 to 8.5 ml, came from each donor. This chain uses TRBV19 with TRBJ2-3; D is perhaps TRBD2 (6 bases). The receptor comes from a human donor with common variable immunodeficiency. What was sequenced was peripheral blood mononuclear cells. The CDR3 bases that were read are TGTGCCAGTAGTATGGGACGGGGGAGCACAGATACG. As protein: CASSMGRGSTDT. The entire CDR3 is CASSMGRGSTDTQYF.